This T cell receptor (beta chain) comes out of a study of shared clonotypes between healthy human individuals. About the research overall: Plates per donor: three CD4 naive, three CD4 memory, two CD8 naive, one CD8 memory. General observations from the study: Larger estimated richness was generally recorded for naive subsets relative to memory subsets. Limited genetic and exposure-history diversity came from having few donors.

Regarding this clone: Its antigen is as yet unknown.

V was shortened by 3 bases and J by 8 bases, with 10 bases between the two germline ends. Germline-derived CDR1 and CDR2 are KGHSH and LQKENI. The CDR3 consists of 12 residues. Some clones are missing from TCRdb's copy, which holds only in-frame ones; the method was immunoSEQ multiplex PCR. The sample carries some 1 million clones, about 75% recorded once. The chain is built from TRBV18 and TRBJ1-1; no reliable D call. Sequences were obtained from memory CD4+ T cells sorted from blood. Subset noted: CD45RA-negative fraction. This receptor was obtained from a young man in good health. The CDR3 DNA sequence: TGTGCCAGCTCACCTTTACAGTTCGAAGCTTTCTTT. Translated: CASSPLQFEAFF.